One and the same sample provided the 19 T cell receptor beta chains below, sequenced in a study of blood T cells in healthy people across ages. The use of a sample-barcoded 5' primer and a J-beta primer mix characterized a second PCR of roughly 6 to 11 cycles. Via MiXCR, TCRdb re-called the 5' RACE reads, giving one row per CDR3 protein. The repertoire includes around 690,000 distinct CDR3 sequences, about 53% of them detected once, and about two fifths sits in the top ten. Sequencing was carried out using blood. These TCRs come from a man aged 55-75 years in good health.

This rearrangement joins TRBV10-1 to TRBJ2-2; D unclear. V shed 9 bases and J shed 1 base, with 6 bases lying between them. The germline V gene has CDR1 WNHNN and CDR2 SYGVQD (reference sequence). There are 12 residues in the CDR3. The CDR3 DNA sequence: TGCGCCAGTAGTTGGAACACCGGGGAGCTGTTTTTT. It encodes CASSWNTGELFF.

V gene TRBV5-6 combines with J gene TRBJ1-2, with 8 nucleotides matching TRBD1. Germline-derived CDR1 and CDR2 are SGHDT and YYEEEE. Germline trimming cut 2 bases from V and 3 bases from J; bases unmatched to any gene: 6. The CDR3 runs to 15 residues. CDR3 residues: CASSLTQGVYYGYTF. CDR3 in DNA: TGTGCCAGCAGCTTAACACAGGGGGTATACTATGGCTACACCTTC. The full variable domain, rest sourced from reference TRBV5-6 and TRBJ1-2, is DAGVTQSPTHLIKTRGQQVTLRCSPKSGHDTVSWYQQALGQGPQFIFQYYEEEERQRGNFPDRFSGHQFPNYSSELNVNALLLGDSALYLCASSLTQGVYYGYTFGSGTRLTVV.

The gene calls are TRBV20-1 and TRBJ2-3, with D possibly TRBD2 on 5 matching bases. The germline CDR1 and CDR2 sequences are DFQATT and SNEGSKA (reference sequence). The CDR3 extends over 15 amino acids. The V end lost 0 bases, the J end lost 2 bases, and 12 bases lay between the germline ends. Written as DNA, the CDR3 is TGCAGTGCTAGAGATCTGTCCCTAGCCACAGATACGCAGTATTTT. Protein: CSARDLSLATDTQYF.

The chain uses TRBV5-6 and TRBJ2-5; no clear D gene. The CDR3 is 14 residues long. V lost 2 bases, J lost 1 base, and 9 bases lay in between. The germline gives CDR1 SGHDT, CDR2 YYEEEE. CDR3 sequence: CASSFDWSQETQYF. The CDR3 DNA reads as TGTGCCAGCAGCTTCGACTGGAGCCAAGAGACCCAGTACTTC.

The count of this clonotype is one. J is TRBJ2-3 and V is TRBV3-1; D unclear. The V gene lost 1 base and the J gene lost 2 bases, with 16 bases spanning the gap. In germline, CDR1 is LGHDT, CDR2 YNNKEL (reference sequence). The CDR3 totals 17 residues. The CDR3 protein is CASSQGRFMAFTDTQYF. The CDR3, as DNA: TGTGCCAGCAGCCAAGGGCGCTTTATGGCCTTCACAGATACGCAGTATTTT.

V gene TRBV12-3 or TRBV12-4 combines with J gene TRBJ2-1, with D unclear. The CDR3 has 14 amino acids. V was clipped by 5 bases and J by 5 bases, with 13 bases between them. CDR3 nucleotides: TGTGCCAGCAGTCGCGGCTCTATTCACAATGAGCAGTTCTTC. It translates to CASSRGSIHNEQFF.

This clonotype was observed once. The chain recombines TRBV3-1 with TRBJ2-1; D ambiguous. Germline loops: CDR1 LGHDT, CDR2 YNNKEL (reference sequence). The CDR3 is 15 amino acids. Trimming left V 4 bases short and J 2 bases short, with 12 bases between. The CDR3 here is CASSLGSRAYNEQFF. As DNA, the CDR3 is TGTGCCAGCAGCCTGGGGTCTCGGGCCTACAATGAGCAGTTCTTC.

This clonotype was seen many times. The rearrangement joins TRBV6-1 to TRBJ2-6; D might be TRBD1 or TRBD2, each matching 5 bases. The CDR3 has 14 amino acids. Germline values: CDR1 MNHNS, CDR2 SASEGT. CDR3 sequence: CAVGTQSGANVLTF. CDR3 nucleotides: TGTGCGGTGGGGACCCAGTCTGGGGCCAACGTCCTGACTTTC.

This clonotype showed up just a few times. This sequence joins TRBV29-1 and TRBJ2-5, with D uncertain. The V end lost 3 bases, the J end lost 2 bases, and 7 bases lay between the germline ends. This CDR3 has 12 residues. Germline loops: CDR1 SQVTM, CDR2 ANQGSEA. The CDR3 loop reads CSVDNLQETQYF. CDR3 sequence (DNA): TGCAGCGTTGACAACCTACAAGAGACCCAGTACTTC.

This chain connects TRBV24-1 to TRBJ2-1; 7 nucleotides line up with TRBD1. Germline assignment: CDR1 KGHDR and CDR2 SFDVKD. The CDR3 extends over 14 amino acids. The J segment lost 8 bases and the V segment lost 0 bases, leaving 3 bases of the junction unmatched. CDR3 DNA sequence: TGTGCCACCAGTGATTTGACAGGGGACGATGAGCAGTTCTTC. Translating it yields CATSDLTGDDEQFF.

This clonotype was observed a few times. The chain links TRBV5-1 to TRBJ2-7, with D perhaps TRBD1 or TRBD2 (5 bases each). The CDR3 has 13 residues. Germline V gives CDR1 SGHRS, CDR2 YFSETQ. The V end lost 3 bases, the J end lost 2 bases, and 9 bases lay between the germline ends. CDR3 DNA: TGCGCCAGCAGCTCCCGGGACGCCTACGAGCAGTACTTC. It translates to CASSSRDAYEQYF.

The chain combines TRBV4-1 with TRBJ1-1, with D perhaps matching TRBD1 (5 bases). Trimming took off 0 bases at V and 4 bases at J, with 15 bases between the two ends. This CDR3 has 16 amino acids. Germline V gene lookup returns CDR1 MGHRA and CDR2 YSYEKL. CDR3 region: CASSQEAEGSFTEAFF. The CDR3 DNA reads TGCGCCAGCAGCCAAGAGGCTGAGGGGTCCTTCACTGAAGCTTTCTTT.

The rearrangement links TRBV5-1 to TRBJ1-2; possible D gene TRBD1, 5 bases. The V gene's germline CDR1 is SGHRS and CDR2 YFSETQ. The CDR3 totals 14 residues. With 0 bases removed from V and 8 bases from J, the gap between germline ends came to 14 bases. As DNA, the CDR3 is TGCGCCAGCAGCTTGGCCGGTGTAAGGGGCGGCTACACCTTC. It specifies CASSLAGVRGGYTF.

The chain combines TRBV2 with TRBJ2-5, with a possible D match to TRBD2 (5 bases). Germline CDR1 and CDR2: SNHLY and FYNNEI. This CDR3 region has 13 residues. The germline V and J ends were trimmed by 8 bases and 1 base, with 11 bases remaining between them. The CDR3 reads CASRGVSQETQYF. CDR3 in DNA: TGTGCCAGCCGGGGAGTCTCCCAAGAGACCCAGTACTTC.

The chain couples TRBV7-9 to TRBJ1-2; unclear D gene. The CDR3 extends over 13 amino acids. V shed 5 bases and J shed 6 bases, with 13 bases lying between them. CDR1 and CDR2 from the germline V gene are SEHNR and FQNEAQ (reference sequence). The CDR3 is CASSQTTSDGYTF. CDR3 sequence (DNA): TGTGCCAGCAGCCAAACAACATCAGATGGCTACACCTTC.

This clonotype came up once. A junction end diverges from the germline sequence, so it may reflect a read error. The V gene is TRBV18, the J gene TRBJ2-1; 7 bases align to TRBD1. CDR3 length equals 17 residues. Per germline, CDR1 KGHSH and CDR2 LQKENI. The CDR3 sequence is CASPPPTRQGSKNEQFF. The CDR3 bases are TGTGCCAGCCCACCACCCACACGACAGGGAAGTAAGAATGAGCAGTTCTTC.

This chain joins TRBV2 and TRBJ2-7; D perhaps matches TRBD1 (5 bases). Germline lookup yields CDR1 SNHLY and CDR2 FYNNEI. V was shortened by 7 bases and J by 2 bases, with 15 bases between the two germline ends. There are 14 residues in the CDR3. The CDR3 nucleotides are TGTGCCAGCAACCCCGACAGTTGGGCCTACGAGCAGTACTTC. Protein product: CASNPDSWAYEQYF. The whole variable domain, filled in from reference TRBV2 and TRBJ2-7, reads EPEVTQTPSHQVTQMGQEVILRCVPISNHLYFYWYRQILGQKVEFLVSFYNNEISEKSEIFDDQFSVERPDGSNFTLKIRSTKLEDSAMYFCASNPDSWAYEQYFGPGTRLTVT.

The chain carries TRBV20-1 and TRBJ2-1; 8 bases agree with TRBD2. Trimming removed 0 bases from V and 5 bases from J; junction bases left unmatched: 9. This CDR3 comprises 16 residues. The V gene's germline CDR1 is DFQATT and CDR2 SNEGSKA (reference sequence). DNA for the CDR3: TGCAGTGCTAGAGAGCGGGGGGCCCGATCCCACAATGAGCAGTTCTTC. It specifies CSARERGARSHNEQFF.

This chain links TRBV27 with TRBJ2-3; D might be TRBD1 (6 bases). The CDR3 is 16 amino acids. Germline V gene data show CDR1 as MNHEY and CDR2 as SMNVEV (reference sequence). V lost 7 bases to trimming and J lost 0 bases, with 17 bases between them. The DNA of the CDR3 is TGTGCCAGCACCAAAACCGGGACACCTAGCACAGATACGCAGTATTTT. It translates to CASTKTGTPSTDTQYF.